Listed below are T cell receptor beta chains from one sample, sequenced in a study of T cell changes during pregnancy in multiple sclerosis. The protocol was immunoSEQ multiplex PCR, while the TCRdb copy is restricted to in-frame clones and leaves out a portion. This table has 35,000 to 50,000 clones, roughly 90% appearing once. The sample was PBMCs (not recorded whether the cells were cultured). The receptor source for this set is a female donor with multiple sclerosis, enrolled in a pregnancy study. Both conserved end residues are part of each CDR3. The order of the fields is D gene, clone size, V gene, CDR3 length, J gene, CDR3 DNA, CDR3 protein. A D gene is named only where the DNA matches it firmly. Clone size, where shown, is once, few, many, or a class for clones that have expanded.

.,.,TRBV21-1,16,TRBJ2-1,TGTGCCAGCAGCACTCCGACAGGGTGGGGGGTCAATGAGCAGTTCTTC,CASSTPTGWGVNEQFF
.,.,TRBV7-2,12,TRBJ2-5,TGTGCCAGCAGCCCCGTCAGAGAGACCCAGTACTTC,CASSPVRETQYF
.,.,TRBV29-1,17,TRBJ2-4,TGCAGCTATCCCGCCGTAGGGTCCGAAATAGCCAAAAACATTCAGTACTTC,CSYPAVGSEIAKNIQYF
TRBD2,.,TRBV4-2,18,TRBJ2-1,TGTGCCAGCAGCCAAGAAAAATCGGCGGGAGGCCCCTACAATGAGCAGTTCTTC,CASSQEKSAGGPYNEQFF
.,few,TRBV19,14,TRBJ1-2,TGTGCCAGTAGTATCAAGCCCCCCAGGCATGGCTACACCTTC,CASSIKPPRHGYTF
.,.,TRBV7-9,16,TRBJ2-2,TGTGCCAGCAGCCCCTGGGGGGTTGAGAACACCGGGGAGCTGTTTTTT,CASSPWGVENTGELFF
TRBD1,.,TRBV19,16,TRBJ1-5,TGTGCCAGTAGTATAGGGGGGACAGGGGCTAATCAGCCCCAGCATTTT,CASSIGGTGANQPQHF
TRBD2,.,TRBV28,14,TRBJ2-7,TGTGCCAGCAGAATTCCTAGCGGATCCTACGAGCAGTACTTC,CASRIPSGSYEQYF
TRBD2,.,TRBV27,16,TRBJ2-7,TGTGCCAGCAGTTCGATACTAGCGGGAGGGGTCTACGAGCAGTACTTC,CASSSILAGGVYEQYF
.,.,TRBV18,15,TRBJ1-1,TGTGCCAGCTCACCACCGAGCACGGGGGGTGGTGAAGCTTTCTTT,CASSPPSTGGGEAFF
.,.,TRBV6-5,14,TRBJ1-1,TGTGCCAGCAGTTACTCCTTTACCCAGGGGGAAGCTTTCTTT,CASSYSFTQGEAFF
.,.,TRBV10-3,17,TRBJ2-1,TGTGCCATCAGTGAGTCGATCGGGAGGGGGCTGGTCAATGAGCAGTTCTTC,CAISESIGRGLVNEQFF
.,.,TRBV29-1,14,TRBJ2-3,TGCAGCGTTGGGGGGGCTAGTTGGACGGATACGCAGTATTTT,CSVGGASWTDTQYF
.,.,TRBV6-4,13,TRBJ2-5,TGTGCCAGCAGTGAGGAGGGGGGAAAGACCCAGTACTTC,CASSEEGGKTQYF
.,once,TRBV28,15,TRBJ1-5,TGTGCCAGCAGCCAATCCCAGGGAACGAATCAGCCCCAGCATTTT,CASSQSQGTNQPQHF
.,.,TRBV21-1,16,TRBJ2-3,TGTGCCAGCAGCAAACGACGGACTAGCGGTTTTTATACGCAGTATTTT,CASSKRRTSGFYTQYF
TRBD1,.,TRBV19,15,TRBJ1-3,TGTGCCAGTAGTTGGACAGGGGGCGAAGGAAACACCATATATTTT,CASSWTGGEGNTIYF
.,.,TRBV7-3,13,TRBJ1-5,TGTGCCAGCAGCCCGTCGGAGGATCAGCCCCAGCATTTT,CASSPSEDQPQHF
TRBD1,.,TRBV5-1,16,TRBJ2-2,TGCGCCAGCAGCTTGGAAGGACAGGGATACACCGGGGAGCTGTTTTTT,CASSLEGQGYTGELFF
.,.,TRBV6-5,13,TRBJ1-4,TGTGCCAGCAGGGAGACGGCGCGGGGAAAACTGTTTTTT,CASRETARGKLFF
.,once,TRBV7-6,13,TRBJ2-1,TGTGCCAGCAGCTCCAACGAGGAGGAAGAGCAGTTCTTC,CASSSNEEEEQFF
.,.,TRBV7-9,16,TRBJ2-3,TGTGCCAGCAGCTTAGTACTGGCGGGGTCCACAGATACGCAGTATTTT,CASSLVLAGSTDTQYF
TRBD1,.,TRBV11-1,15,TRBJ1-3,TGTGCCAGCAGCCCGGACAGGGAACCAGGAAACACCATATATTTT,CASSPDREPGNTIYF
.,.,TRBV28,12,TRBJ2-4,TGTGCCAGTGGGATCACCAAAAACATTCAGTACTTC,CASGITKNIQYF
.,.,TRBV27,14,TRBJ2-2,TGTGCCAGCAGTCCCTGGACGGACACCGGGGAGCTGTTTTTT,CASSPWTDTGELFF
.,.,TRBV10-3,13,TRBJ2-2,TGTGCCATCAGTGACAGGGTGTCCGGGGAGCTGTTTTTT,CAISDRVSGELFF